The T cell receptor (beta chain) under discussion was sequenced for a study of blood T cell repertoires in COVID-19. Original processing notes: Nucleated cell number was recorded as an estimate derived from reference gene primer amplification. Method: immunoSEQ multiplex PCR; TCRdb's copy keeps in-frame clones and lacks some. The DNA was the basis for D and trimming; V, J and clone size are from that table. The sample consists of roughly 170,000 clones, 70% to 80% of them appearing once. Seattle participants joined during active infection and were tracked over time. Sequencing input: peripheral blood. This receptor was obtained from a woman aged 60-75 years with COVID-19, enrolled during active disease.

The CDR3 sequence is CASSIFGSDQPQHF. The CDR3 DNA reads as TGTGCCAGTAGTATTTTCGGGTCAGATCAGCCCCAGCATTTT. The rearrangement joins TRBV19 to TRBJ1-5; D unclear. In germline, CDR1 is LNHDA, CDR2 SQIVND (reference sequence). The CDR3 covers 14 residues. V gave up 3 bases and J gave up 5 bases, with 11 bases separating them.